This passage covers 28 T cell receptor beta chains from one sample sequenced in a study of regulatory T cells in long-lasting Graves disease. Time point indicated: persistent/refractory GD, antithyroid drugs over 5 years with positive TRAb. RNA extracted from PBMCs served as the sequencing template. The TCR beta library used iRepertoire HTBI primers with Arm-PCR amplification of CDR3. TCRdb redid the calling of the multiplex PCR reads with MiXCR, one entry per CDR3 protein. The sample includes about 340,000 distinct CDR3 sequences, around 19% of them seen just once. This specimen consisted of peripheral blood mononuclear cells (PBMCs), obtained when the disease was refractory, from a patient treated with antithyroid drugs. The origin of the receptors is a female donor with Graves disease.

This clonotype has at least ten counts. The chain employs TRBV6-1 and TRBJ1-5; TRBD1 matches at 7 bases. CDR3 length: 14 amino acids. After removal of 8 bases from V and 1 base from J, the junction contained 5 bases not matched to a gene. Germline V gene data show CDR1 as MNHNS and CDR2 as SASEGT. CDR3 amino acids: CASPWTGSNQPQHF. The CDR3 coding sequence is TGTGCCAGCCCCTGGACAGGCAGCAATCAGCCCCAGCATTTT.

This clonotype was found a few times. The V call is TRBV27, the J call TRBJ2-2; D is possibly TRBD1 (6 bases). The V gene's germline CDR1 is MNHEY and CDR2 SMNVEV (reference sequence). The V end lost 6 bases, the J end lost 7 bases, and 12 bases lay between the germline ends. This CDR3 region has 13 residues. This chain's CDR3 is CASSYRVGGELFF. As DNA, the CDR3 is TGTGCCAGCAGCTACAGGGTCGGCGGGGAGCTGTTTTTT.

This clonotype was seen more than once but under ten times. The chain combines TRBV2 with TRBJ2-7; 7 bases map to TRBD1. V trimming: 0 bases; J trimming: 0 bases; junction bases outside the gene matches: 5. Looked up from germline, CDR1 is SNHLY and CDR2 is FYNNEI. The CDR3 is made up of 16 amino acids. CDR3 coding DNA: TGTGCCAGCAGTGAAGCGAAGGACAGGAGCTCCTACGAGCAGTACTTC. Amino acid sequence: CASSEAKDRSSYEQYF.

This clonotype was counted at least ten times. The chain recombines TRBV5-5 with TRBJ2-5; TRBD1 agrees at 9 bases. This CDR3 is built from 13 residues. V shed 7 bases, J shed 5 bases, and the junction held 6 bases outside the gene matches. CDR1 and CDR2 (germline): SGHKS, YYEKEE (reference sequence). CDR3 residues: CASGATGGETQYF. The CDR3 DNA is TGTGCCAGCGGCGCGACAGGGGGGGAGACCCAGTACTTC.

This clonotype was recorded a few times. The chain uses TRBV5-1 and TRBJ2-7; 7 bases are shared with TRBD1. This CDR3 is built from 15 residues. CDR1 is SGHRS, CDR2 YFSETQ, per germline. V trimming: 4 bases; J trimming: 7 bases; junction bases outside the gene matches: 14. The CDR3 loop is CASSPTGEGVGEQYF. As DNA, the CDR3 is TGCGCCAGCAGCCCAACAGGGGAAGGAGTGGGAGAGCAGTACTTC.

This clonotype showed up just a few times. The rearrangement uses TRBV20-1 and TRBJ1-1, with D tentatively TRBD1 (6 bases). Deletions cut 7 bases from V and 1 base from J, with 25 bases between. Germline-derived CDR1 and CDR2 are DFQATT and SNEGSKA (reference sequence). This CDR3 contains 17 residues. The CDR3 loop is CSVLTPRGTGQNTEAFF. The CDR3 DNA sequence: TGCAGTGTCCTAACGCCAAGGGGGACTGGACAGAACACTGAAGCTTTCTTT.

The chain joins TRBV27 to TRBJ1-1; maybe TRBD1 (6 bases). There are 15 residues in the CDR3. CDR1 is MNHEY, CDR2 SMNVEV, per germline (reference sequence). V lost 0 bases, J lost 0 bases, and 8 bases lay in between. This CDR3 reads CASSLSGGLNTEAFF. In DNA form, the CDR3 reads TGTGCCAGCAGTTTATCCGGGGGCTTGAACACTGAAGCTTTCTTT.

The chain links TRBV9 to TRBJ2-3; D is unresolved. Germline assignment: CDR1 SGDLS and CDR2 YYNGEE. The CDR3 consists of 14 residues. The V end lost 0 bases, the J end lost 0 bases, and 5 bases lay between the germline ends. The CDR3 DNA sequence: TGTGCCAGCAGCGTAGGGAGAAGCACAGATACGCAGTATTTT. Its translation: CASSVGRSTDTQYF.

In this sample, this clonotype turned up a few times. The chain has TRBV14 and TRBJ1-2; 8 bases map to TRBD1. The length of the CDR3 is 14 residues. Germline lookup yields CDR1 SGHDN and CDR2 FVKESK. The J segment lost 4 bases and the V segment lost 3 bases, leaving 4 bases of the junction unmatched. CDR3 loop: CASSHWTGPYGYTF. The CDR3 coding sequence is TGTGCCAGCAGCCATTGGACAGGGCCCTATGGCTACACCTTC.

This clonotype was observed a handful of times. The rearrangement joins TRBV4-2 to TRBJ2-5, with a weak D call TRBD2 (7 bases). This CDR3 comprises 18 residues. Germline CDR1 is LGHNA and CDR2 is YNFKEQ. V lost 4 bases and J 5 bases, leaving 26 bases between the germline ends. The CDR3 region has the DNA TGTGCCAGCAGCCCCCGCCGGATCGATCCAGGGGAGGGGGAGACCCAGTACTTC. It encodes CASSPRRIDPGEGETQYF.

This clonotype has only a few counts. The CDR3 here is CASSTGLENTGELFF. The CDR3 DNA reads TGTGCCAGCAGTACGGGACTAGAGAACACCGGGGAGCTGTTTTTT. The chain has TRBV13 and TRBJ2-2, with TRBD2 identical over 8 bases. The V gene end was trimmed by 6 bases and the J gene end by 1 base; junction bases not matched to a gene: 4. Looked up from germline, CDR1 is PRHDT and CDR2 is FYEKMQ (reference sequence). CDR3 length: 15 residues.

This clonotype was picked up many times. V is TRBV5-1 and J is TRBJ2-7, with 8 bases matching TRBD1. Losses at the gene ends were 2 bases for V and 6 bases for J; bases not matched to a gene: 10. This CDR3 is built from 15 residues. CDR1 and CDR2 (germline): SGHRS, YFSETQ. The CDR3 sequence is CASSLTQGAGPEQYF. The CDR3 coding sequence is TGCGCCAGCAGCTTAACTCAGGGGGCAGGTCCCGAGCAGTACTTC.

This clonotype occurred a few times. The rearrangement joins TRBV20-1 to TRBJ1-6; D is unclear. The CDR3 totals 15 residues. Trimming shortened V by 5 bases and J by 2 bases, and 13 bases separated the two germline ends. CDR1 and CDR2 from the germline V gene are DFQATT and SNEGSKA (reference sequence). CDR3 loop: CSAAAPYPYNSPLHF. The CDR3 nucleotides read TGCAGTGCTGCCGCCCCGTACCCCTATAATTCACCCCTCCACTTT.

This clonotype was seen at least ten times. The chain combines TRBV5-1 with TRBJ2-7; tentatively, D is TRBD1 (5 bases). Trimming took off 4 bases at V and 3 bases at J, with 11 bases between the two ends. The germline CDR1 and CDR2 sequences are SGHRS and YFSETQ. The CDR3 spans 13 residues. CDR3 amino acids: CASSIGASYEQYF. The CDR3 DNA is TGCGCCAGCAGCATAGGGGCCAGCTACGAGCAGTACTTC. The full variable domain, its missing parts supplied by reference TRBV5-1 and TRBJ2-7, is KAGVTQTPRYLIKTRGQQVTLSCSPISGHRSVSWYQQTPGQGLQFLFEYFSETQRNKGNFPGRFSGRQFSNSRSEMNVSTLELGDSALYLCASSIGASYEQYFGPGTRLTVT.

DNA of the CDR3: TGTGCCAGCACCCGGGGGCTAGCGGAGACTGAGCAGTTCTTC. It encodes CASTRGLAETEQFF. J is TRBJ2-1 and V is TRBV2; TRBD2 is a possible D gene (7 bases). Germline CDR1 is SNHLY and CDR2 is FYNNEI. The CDR3 is made up of 14 amino acids. Trimming removed 7 bases from V and 9 bases from J, with 19 bases in between.

This chain uses TRBV7-6 with TRBJ1-6; weak D call: TRBD1 (5 bases). CDR3 length equals 14 residues. Trimming cost V 3 bases and J 10 bases, with 13 bases left between them. Germline-derived CDR1 and CDR2 are SGHVS and FNYEAQ. The CDR3 DNA sequence: TGTGCCAGCAGCTTCTCCGGCAGGGACTCACCCCTCCACTTT. Encoded protein: CASSFSGRDSPLHF.

This clonotype has a handful of counts. The junction and the germline gene differ at one end; a read error may be behind it. The chain links TRBV4-2 to TRBJ2-5; TRBD2 agrees at 9 bases. The CDR3 is 16 residues long. Germline values: CDR1 LGHNA, CDR2 YNFKEQ. CDR3 sequence reads: CTSSQGSGRFMETQYF. The CDR3 bases are TGTACCAGCAGCCAAGGGAGCGGGAGGTTTATGGAGACCCAGTACTTC.

CDR3 residues: CATRKGGAGHTGELFF. The DNA for the CDR3 is TGTGCCACCAGAAAAGGGGGCGCGGGACACACCGGGGAGCTGTTTTTT. V is TRBV15 and J is TRBJ2-2; possibly TRBD1 for D (7 bases). This CDR3 region has 16 residues. Per germline, CDR1 LNHNV and CDR2 YYDKDF (reference sequence). The ends were cut back, 6 bases at V and 3 bases at J, with 17 bases in the middle.

This clonotype has ten or more counts. This chain links TRBV24-1 with TRBJ1-1; tentatively, D is TRBD1 (5 bases). This CDR3 has 16 amino acids. Germline V lookup: CDR1 KGHDR, CDR2 SFDVKD. Between the trimmed V and J ends, which lost 3 bases and 7 bases, there was a span of 20 bases. CDR3 in DNA: TGTGCCACCAGTGATCGCTCGACAGTCGAATACAATGAAGCTTTCTTT. It is translated as CATSDRSTVEYNEAFF.

The table lists this clonotype with a few counts. V is TRBV18 and J is TRBJ2-7, with 9 bases that match TRBD1. CDR3 length: 15 residues. In germline, CDR1 is KGHSH, CDR2 LQKENI. With V trimmed by 3 bases and J by 1 base, 4 bases remained unmatched. The CDR3 coding sequence is TGTGCCAGCTCACCCGTGACAGGGGGATCCTACGAGCAGTACTTC. Encoded protein: CASSPVTGGSYEQYF.

In this sample, this clonotype turned up many times. The junction departs from the called germline gene at one end, perhaps through a read error. This chain connects TRBV28 to TRBJ2-7; 8 bases agree with TRBD1. Germline V CDR1 and CDR2: MDHEN, SYDVKM. The CDR3 runs 17 residues. The CDR3 bases are TGTGCCAGCAGTTCCCTCAACCGGGACAGGTCTTTCGGTATCGTGAACTTC. Its protein is CASSSLNRDRSFGIVNF.

V usage is TRBV19 and J usage is TRBJ1-1; weak D call: TRBD1 (5 bases). This CDR3 is 15 amino acids long. Germline loops: CDR1 LNHDA, CDR2 SQIVND (reference sequence). Trimming left V 4 bases short and J 1 base short, with 13 bases between. CDR3 nucleotide sequence: TGTGCCAGTAGTAGGGGGTACAACCCGAACACTGAAGCTTTCTTT. Its protein is CASSRGYNPNTEAFF.

This clonotype was seen repeatedly, ten times or more. The rearrangement links TRBV12-3 or TRBV12-4 to TRBJ2-7; D is uncertain. V was cut by 5 bases and J by 7 bases, with 9 bases left in between. The CDR3 has 11 amino acids. This chain's CDR3 is CASSTWGEQYF. In DNA, the CDR3 is TGTGCCAGCAGTACATGGGGAGAGCAGTACTTC.

This clonotype was counted between two and nine times. V usage is TRBV3-1 and J usage is TRBJ1-2; unclear D gene. The V gene's germline CDR1 is LGHDT and CDR2 YNNKEL (reference sequence). The CDR3 loop spans 13 amino acids. The ends were cut back, 4 bases at V and 8 bases at J, with 14 bases in the middle. CDR3 DNA: TGTGCCAGCAGCCCGCGCCCCGGGATGGGCTACACCTTC. It encodes CASSPRPGMGYTF. Full variable domain (outside the CDR3, taken from reference TRBV3-1 and TRBJ1-2): DTAVSQTPKYLVTQMGNDKSIKCEQNLGHDTMYWYKQDSKKFLKIMFSYNNKELIINETVPNRFSPKSPDKAHLNLHINSLELGDSAVYFCASSPRPGMGYTFGSGTRLTVV.

The gene calls are TRBV2 and TRBJ2-7; weak D call: TRBD1 (5 bases). This CDR3 comprises 13 residues. Trimming cost V 7 bases and J 2 bases, with 12 bases left between them. CDR1 SNHLY and CDR2 FYNNEI come from the germline V gene. CDR3 bases: TGTGCCAGCAAGGGCAGGGTGACCTACGAGCAGTACTTC. Its protein product is CASKGRVTYEQYF. Variable domain in full (rest from reference TRBV2 and TRBJ2-7): EPEVTQTPSHQVTQMGQEVILRCVPISNHLYFYWYRQILGQKVEFLVSFYNNEISEKSEIFDDQFSVERPDGSNFTLKIRSTKLEDSAMYFCASKGRVTYEQYFGPGTRLTVT.

The gene calls are TRBV5-4 and TRBJ1-1, with D uncertain. The germline V gene encodes CDR1 SGHNT and CDR2 YYREEE (reference sequence). The CDR3 has 13 residues. V shed 2 bases and J shed 8 bases, with 13 bases lying between them. The CDR3: CASSFPGGPEAFF. CDR3 in DNA: TGTGCCAGCAGCTTTCCAGGAGGCCCAGAAGCTTTCTTT.

The V call is TRBV5-8, the J call TRBJ2-5, with D possibly being TRBD1 (6 bases). With 4 bases removed from V and 2 bases from J, the gap between germline ends came to 15 bases. From germline, CDR1 is SGHTS and CDR2 YDEGEE. The CDR3 consists of 15 residues. The CDR3 protein is CASSVGTLKQETQYF. In DNA form, the CDR3 reads TGTGCCAGCAGCGTTGGGACACTTAAGCAAGAGACCCAGTACTTC.

The chain uses TRBV5-1 and TRBJ1-4; D is unclear. Trimming shortened V by 5 bases and J by 0 bases, and 8 bases separated the two germline ends. The CDR3 runs to 14 residues. From germline, CDR1 is SGHRS and CDR2 YFSETQ. Written as DNA, the CDR3 is TGCGCCAGCAGAGTTGATGCAACTAATGAAAAACTGTTTTTT. Its protein is CASRVDATNEKLFF.